The clone carrying this T cell receptor (beta chain) has just a few counts. As yet, its antigen is unknown. Incorporated into the TCR beta cDNA libraries were unique molecular identifiers, which served to reduce PCR and sequencing biases. When about 0.85 to 11 million T cells were used, they gave roughly 490,000 cDNA molecules. TCRdb re-called the PCR reads through MiXCR, storing one row per CDR3 protein. The sample carries approximately 730,000 distinct CDR3 sequences, around 42% recorded once. This sample is drawn from a study of post-analysis software for immune sequencing data. Points from the study as a whole: Patients with multiple sclerosis recorded significantly lower normalized Chao1 diversity than controls, the study found. Patients carried roughly 5 TRBV segments more frequently than controls did, and TRBV5-6, TRBV5-1 and TRBV20-1 were among them. Same-batch preparations were strongly co-clustered by F measure.

CDR1 is SQVTM, CDR2 ANQGSEA, per germline. Trimming at V came to 5 bases and at J to 7 bases, leaving 5 bases not matched to a gene. CDR3 length: 13 amino acids. This clonotype was obtained from a girl aged 10-17 years with multiple sclerosis. The source material was blood. The chain combines TRBV29-1 with TRBJ1-4, with 9 bases identical to TRBD1. DNA for the CDR3: TGCAGCGTTAGACAGGGGGGGACTGAAAAACTGTTTTTT. Translation gives CSVRQGGTEKLFF.